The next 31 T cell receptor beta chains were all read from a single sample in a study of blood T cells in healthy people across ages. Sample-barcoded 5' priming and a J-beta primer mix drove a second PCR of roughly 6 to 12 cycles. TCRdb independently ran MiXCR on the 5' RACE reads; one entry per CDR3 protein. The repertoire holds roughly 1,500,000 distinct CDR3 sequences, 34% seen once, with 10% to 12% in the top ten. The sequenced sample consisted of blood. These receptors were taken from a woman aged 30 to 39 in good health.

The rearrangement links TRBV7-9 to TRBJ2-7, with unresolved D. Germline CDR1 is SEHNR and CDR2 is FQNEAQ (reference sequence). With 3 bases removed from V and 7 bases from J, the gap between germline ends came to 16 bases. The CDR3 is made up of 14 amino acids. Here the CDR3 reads CASSFLKGYNEQYF. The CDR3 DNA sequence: TGTGCCAGCAGCTTTCTCAAAGGATACAATGAGCAGTACTTC.

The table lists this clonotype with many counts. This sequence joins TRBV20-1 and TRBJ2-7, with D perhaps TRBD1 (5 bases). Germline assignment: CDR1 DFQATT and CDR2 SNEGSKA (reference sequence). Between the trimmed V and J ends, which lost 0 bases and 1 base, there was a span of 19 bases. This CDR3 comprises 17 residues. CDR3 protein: CSARDLTQATLSYEQYF. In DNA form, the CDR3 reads TGCAGTGCTAGAGACCTTACACAGGCGACCTTGTCCTACGAGCAGTACTTC.

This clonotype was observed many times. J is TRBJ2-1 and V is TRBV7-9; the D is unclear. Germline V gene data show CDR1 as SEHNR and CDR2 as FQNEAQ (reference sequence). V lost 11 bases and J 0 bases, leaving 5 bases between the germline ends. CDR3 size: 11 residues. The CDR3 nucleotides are TGTGCCTCCGGCTCCTACAATGAGCAGTTCTTC. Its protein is CASGSYNEQFF.

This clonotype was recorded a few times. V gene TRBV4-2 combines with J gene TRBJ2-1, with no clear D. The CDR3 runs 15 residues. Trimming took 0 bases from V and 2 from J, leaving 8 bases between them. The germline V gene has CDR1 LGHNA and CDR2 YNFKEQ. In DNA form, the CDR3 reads TGTGCCAGCAGCCAAGATGGGTCTCCCTACAATGAGCAGTTCTTC. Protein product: CASSQDGSPYNEQFF.

The CDR3 reads CASSQEFRNEQFF. For the CDR3, the DNA is TGTGCCAGCAGCCAAGAGTTCCGCAATGAGCAGTTCTTC. J is TRBJ2-1 and V is TRBV14; D gene unclear. Trimming pared 0 bases from V and 6 bases from J, leaving 6 bases between. The CDR3 has 13 amino acids. The germline CDR1 and CDR2 sequences are SGHDN and FVKESK.

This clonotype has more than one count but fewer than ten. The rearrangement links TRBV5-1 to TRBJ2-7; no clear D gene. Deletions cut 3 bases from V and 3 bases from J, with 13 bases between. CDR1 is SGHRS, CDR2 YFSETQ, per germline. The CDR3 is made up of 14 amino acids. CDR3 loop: CASSSSTAVYEQYF. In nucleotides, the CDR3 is TGCGCCAGCAGCTCCTCGACTGCAGTCTACGAGCAGTACTTC.

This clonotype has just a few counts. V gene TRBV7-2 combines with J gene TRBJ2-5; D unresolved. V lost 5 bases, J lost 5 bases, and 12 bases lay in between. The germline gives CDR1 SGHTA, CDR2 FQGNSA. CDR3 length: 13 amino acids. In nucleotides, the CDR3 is TGTGCCAGCAGCCGATGGCGTTGGGAGACCCAGTACTTC. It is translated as CASSRWRWETQYF.

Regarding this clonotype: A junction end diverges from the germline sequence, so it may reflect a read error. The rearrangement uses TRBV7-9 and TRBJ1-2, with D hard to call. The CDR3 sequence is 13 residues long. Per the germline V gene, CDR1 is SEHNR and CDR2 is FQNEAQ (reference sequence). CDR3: CAGSPPAPYGYTF. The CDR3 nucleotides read TGTGCCGGCAGCCCCCCCGCGCCCTATGGCTACACCTTC.

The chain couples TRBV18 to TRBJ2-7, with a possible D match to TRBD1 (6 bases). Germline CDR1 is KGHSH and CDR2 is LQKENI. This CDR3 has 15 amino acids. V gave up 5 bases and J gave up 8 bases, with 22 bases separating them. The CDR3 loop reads CASSAYPDSPEQQYF. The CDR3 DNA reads TGTGCCAGCTCAGCCTACCCGGACAGCCCCGAACAGCAGTACTTC.

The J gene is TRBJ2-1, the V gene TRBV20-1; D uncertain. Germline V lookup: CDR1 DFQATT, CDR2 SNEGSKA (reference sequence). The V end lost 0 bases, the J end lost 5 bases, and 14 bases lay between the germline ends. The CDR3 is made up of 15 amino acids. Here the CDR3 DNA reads TGCAGTGCTAGAGATCCTCTGGGCAGGCACAATGAGCAGTTCTTC. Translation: CSARDPLGRHNEQFF.

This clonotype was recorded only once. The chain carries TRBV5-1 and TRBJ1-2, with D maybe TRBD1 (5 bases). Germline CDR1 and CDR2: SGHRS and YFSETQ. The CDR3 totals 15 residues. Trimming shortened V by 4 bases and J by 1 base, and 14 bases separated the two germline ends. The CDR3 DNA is TGCGCCAGCAGCGTATCGGGGGGAGGTAACTATGGCTACACCTTC. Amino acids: CASSVSGGGNYGYTF.

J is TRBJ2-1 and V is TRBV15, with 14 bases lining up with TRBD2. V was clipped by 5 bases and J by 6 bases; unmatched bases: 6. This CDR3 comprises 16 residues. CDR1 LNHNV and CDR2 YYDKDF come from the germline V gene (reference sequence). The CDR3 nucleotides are TGTGCCACCAGCGGAGGGACTAGCGGGAGACTCAATGAGCAGTTCTTC. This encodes CATSGGTSGRLNEQFF.

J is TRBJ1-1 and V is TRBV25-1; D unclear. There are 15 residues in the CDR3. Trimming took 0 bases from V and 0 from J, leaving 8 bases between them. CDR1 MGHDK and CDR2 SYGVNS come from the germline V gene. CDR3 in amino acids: CASSEYVGMNTEAFF. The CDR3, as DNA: TGTGCCAGCAGTGAATATGTGGGTATGAACACTGAAGCTTTCTTT.

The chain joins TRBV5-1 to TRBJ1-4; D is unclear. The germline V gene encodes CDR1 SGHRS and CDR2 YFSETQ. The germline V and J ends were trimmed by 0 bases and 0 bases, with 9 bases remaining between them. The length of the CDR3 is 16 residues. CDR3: CASSLALLTTNEKLFF. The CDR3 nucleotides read TGCGCCAGCAGCTTGGCCCTACTAACAACTAATGAAAAACTGTTTTTT.

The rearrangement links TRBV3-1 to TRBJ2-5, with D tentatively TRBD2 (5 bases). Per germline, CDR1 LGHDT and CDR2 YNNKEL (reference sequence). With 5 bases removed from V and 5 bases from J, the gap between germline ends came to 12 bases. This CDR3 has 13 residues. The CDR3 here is CASSYERPETQYF. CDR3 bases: TGTGCCAGCAGCTACGAGCGGCCTGAGACCCAGTACTTC.

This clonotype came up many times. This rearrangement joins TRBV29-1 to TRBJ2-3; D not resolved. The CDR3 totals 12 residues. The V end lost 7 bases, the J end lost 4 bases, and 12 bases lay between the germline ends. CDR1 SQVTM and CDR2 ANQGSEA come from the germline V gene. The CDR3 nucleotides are TGCAGCGCTGCGTCGAGCGCAGATACGCAGTATTTT. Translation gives CSAASSADTQYF.

The CDR3 reads CSAYTPTGQGIISGYTF. CDR3 coding DNA: TGCAGTGCCTACACCCCAACCGGGCAGGGGATTATTAGTGGCTACACCTTC. The chain carries TRBV20-1 and TRBJ1-2; possible D gene TRBD1, 6 bases. The V gene lost 6 bases and the J gene lost 7 bases, with 30 bases spanning the gap. Germline values: CDR1 DFQATT, CDR2 SNEGSKA (reference sequence). The CDR3 spans 17 residues.

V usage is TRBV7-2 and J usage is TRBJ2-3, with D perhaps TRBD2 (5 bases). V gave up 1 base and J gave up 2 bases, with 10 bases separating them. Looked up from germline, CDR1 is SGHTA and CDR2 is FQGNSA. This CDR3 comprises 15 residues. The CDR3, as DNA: TGTGCCAGCAGCTTAGACACTAGACACACAGATACGCAGTATTTT. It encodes CASSLDTRHTDTQYF. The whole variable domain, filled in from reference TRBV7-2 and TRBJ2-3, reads GAGVSQSPSNKVTEKGKDVELRCDPISGHTALYWYRQSLGQGLEFLIYFQGNSAPDKSGLPSDRFSAERTGGSVSTLTIQRTQQEDSAVYLCASSLDTRHTDTQYFGPGTRLTVL.

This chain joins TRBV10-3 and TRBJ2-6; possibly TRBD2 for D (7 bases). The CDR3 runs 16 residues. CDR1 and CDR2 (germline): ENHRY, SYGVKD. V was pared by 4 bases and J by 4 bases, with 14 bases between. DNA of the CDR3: TGTGCCATCAGTGGCGGGGGCAGTACAGGGGCCAACGTCCTGACTTTC. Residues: CAISGGGSTGANVLTF.

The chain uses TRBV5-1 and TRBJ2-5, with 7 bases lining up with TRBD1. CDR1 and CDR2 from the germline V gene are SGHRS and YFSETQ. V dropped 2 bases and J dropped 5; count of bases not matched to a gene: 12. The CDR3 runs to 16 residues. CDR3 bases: TGCGCCAGCAGCTTCCAGGGCAGACAGGGCGGGGAGACCCAGTACTTC. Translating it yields CASSFQGRQGGETQYF. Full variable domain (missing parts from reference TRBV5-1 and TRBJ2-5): KAGVTQTPRYLIKTRGQQVTLSCSPISGHRSVSWYQQTPGQGLQFLFEYFSETQRNKGNFPGRFSGRQFSNSRSEMNVSTLELGDSALYLCASSFQGRQGGETQYFGPGTRLLVL.

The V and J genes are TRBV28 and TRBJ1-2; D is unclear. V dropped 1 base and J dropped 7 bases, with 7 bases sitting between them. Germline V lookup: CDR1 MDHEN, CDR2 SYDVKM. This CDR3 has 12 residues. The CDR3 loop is CASSLSSVGYTF. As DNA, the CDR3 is TGTGCCAGCAGTTTATCGTCAGTTGGCTACACCTTC.

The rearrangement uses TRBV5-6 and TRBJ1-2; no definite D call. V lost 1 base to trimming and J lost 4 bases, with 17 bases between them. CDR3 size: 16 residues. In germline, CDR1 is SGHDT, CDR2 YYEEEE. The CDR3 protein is CASSLSEGITSYGYTF. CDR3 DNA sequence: TGTGCCAGCAGCTTGTCGGAGGGTATTACCTCCTATGGCTACACCTTC.

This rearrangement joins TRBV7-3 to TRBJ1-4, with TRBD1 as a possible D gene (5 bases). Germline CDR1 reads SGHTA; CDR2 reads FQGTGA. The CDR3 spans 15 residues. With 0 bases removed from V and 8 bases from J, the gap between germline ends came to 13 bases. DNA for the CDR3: TGTGCCAGCAGCTTAACAAGGGCAGGGAAGGAAAAACTGTTTTTT. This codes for CASSLTRAGKEKLFF.

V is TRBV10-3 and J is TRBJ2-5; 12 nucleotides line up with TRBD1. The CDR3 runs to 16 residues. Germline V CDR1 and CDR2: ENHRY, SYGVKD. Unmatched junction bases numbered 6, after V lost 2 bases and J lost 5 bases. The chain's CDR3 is CAISEGGQGARETQYF. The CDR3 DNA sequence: TGTGCCATCAGTGAGGGGGGACAGGGGGCCCGGGAGACCCAGTACTTC.

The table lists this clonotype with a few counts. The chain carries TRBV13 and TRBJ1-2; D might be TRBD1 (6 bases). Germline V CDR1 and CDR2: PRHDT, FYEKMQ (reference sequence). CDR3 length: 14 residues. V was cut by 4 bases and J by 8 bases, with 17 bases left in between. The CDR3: CASSSEDSGGGYTF. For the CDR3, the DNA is TGTGCCAGCAGCTCCGAGGACAGCGGTGGGGGCTACACCTTC.

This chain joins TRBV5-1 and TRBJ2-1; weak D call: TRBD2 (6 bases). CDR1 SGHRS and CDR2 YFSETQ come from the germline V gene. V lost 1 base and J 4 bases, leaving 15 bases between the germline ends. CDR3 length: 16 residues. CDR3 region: CASSLNIGGLYNEQFF. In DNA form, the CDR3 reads TGCGCCAGCAGCTTGAATATCGGGGGTCTGTACAATGAGCAGTTCTTC.

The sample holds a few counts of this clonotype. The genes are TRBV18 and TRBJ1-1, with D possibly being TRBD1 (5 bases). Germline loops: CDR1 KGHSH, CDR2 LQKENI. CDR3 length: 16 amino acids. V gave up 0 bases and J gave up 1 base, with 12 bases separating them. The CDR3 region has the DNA TGTGCCAGCTCACCACCGTGGGGACGTACGAACACTGAAGCTTTCTTT. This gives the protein CASSPPWGRTNTEAFF.

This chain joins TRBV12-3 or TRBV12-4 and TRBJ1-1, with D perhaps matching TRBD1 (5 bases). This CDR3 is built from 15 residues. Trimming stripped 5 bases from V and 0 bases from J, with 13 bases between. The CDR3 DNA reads TGTGCCAGCAGTCAACAGGTAACCATGAACACTGAAGCTTTCTTT. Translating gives CASSQQVTMNTEAFF.

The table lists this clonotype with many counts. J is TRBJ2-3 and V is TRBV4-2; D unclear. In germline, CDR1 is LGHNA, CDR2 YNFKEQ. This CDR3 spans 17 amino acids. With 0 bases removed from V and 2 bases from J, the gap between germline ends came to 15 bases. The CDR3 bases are TGTGCCAGCAGCCAAGACCCCGGGCTAGATGTCACAGATACGCAGTATTTT. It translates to CASSQDPGLDVTDTQYF.

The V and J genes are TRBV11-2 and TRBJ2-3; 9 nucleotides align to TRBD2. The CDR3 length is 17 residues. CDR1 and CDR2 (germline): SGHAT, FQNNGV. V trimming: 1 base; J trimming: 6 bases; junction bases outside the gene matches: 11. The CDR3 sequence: CASSLAPMGGGADTQYF. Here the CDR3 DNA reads TGTGCCAGCAGCTTAGCCCCAATGGGCGGGGGGGCCGATACGCAGTATTTT. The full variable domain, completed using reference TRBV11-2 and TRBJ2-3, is EAGVAQSPRYKIIEKRQSVAFWCNPISGHATLYWYQQILGQGPKLLIQFQNNGVVDDSQLPKDRFSAERLKGVDSTLKIQPAKLEDSAVYLCASSLAPMGGGADTQYFGPGTRLTVL.

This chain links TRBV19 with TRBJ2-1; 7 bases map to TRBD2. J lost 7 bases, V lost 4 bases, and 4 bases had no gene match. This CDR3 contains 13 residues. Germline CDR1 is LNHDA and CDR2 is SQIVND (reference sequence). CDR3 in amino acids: CASSTQAGNEQFF. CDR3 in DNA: TGTGCCAGTAGTACTCAAGCGGGAAATGAGCAGTTCTTC.